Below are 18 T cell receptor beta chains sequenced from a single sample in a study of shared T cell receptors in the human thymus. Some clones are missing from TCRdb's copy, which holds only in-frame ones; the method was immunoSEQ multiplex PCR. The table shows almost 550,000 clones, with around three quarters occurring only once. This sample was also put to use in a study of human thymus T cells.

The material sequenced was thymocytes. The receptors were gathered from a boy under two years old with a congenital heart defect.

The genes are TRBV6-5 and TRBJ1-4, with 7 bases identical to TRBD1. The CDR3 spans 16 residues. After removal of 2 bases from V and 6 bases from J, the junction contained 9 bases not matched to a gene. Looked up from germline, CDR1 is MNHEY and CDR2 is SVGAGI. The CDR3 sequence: CASSYDRDGDDEKLFF. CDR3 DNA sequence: TGTGCCAGCAGTTACGACAGGGATGGTGATGATGAAAAACTGTTTTTT.

CDR3 amino acids: CASSSAGVGQYF. Here the CDR3 DNA reads TGTGCCAGCAGCTCCGCGGGGGTGGGCCAGTACTTC. The chain links TRBV7-3 to TRBJ2-5; TRBD2 agrees at 7 bases. V dropped 4 bases and J dropped 10; count of bases not matched to a gene: 6. There are 12 residues in the CDR3. The germline CDR1 and CDR2 sequences are SGHTA and FQGTGA. Drawing the rest from reference TRBV7-3 and TRBJ2-5, the complete variable domain is GAGVSQTPSNKVTEKGKYVELRCDPISGHTALYWYRQSLGQGPEFLIYFQGTGAADDSGLPNDRFFAVRPEGSVSTLKIQRTERGDSAVYLCASSSAGVGQYFGPGTRLLVL.

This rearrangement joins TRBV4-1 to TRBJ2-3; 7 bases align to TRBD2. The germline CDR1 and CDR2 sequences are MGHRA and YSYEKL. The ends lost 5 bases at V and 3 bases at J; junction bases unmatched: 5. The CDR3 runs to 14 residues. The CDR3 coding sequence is TGCGCCAGCAGCGCCGGGAGGAGGACAGATACGCAGTATTTT. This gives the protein CASSAGRRTDTQYF.

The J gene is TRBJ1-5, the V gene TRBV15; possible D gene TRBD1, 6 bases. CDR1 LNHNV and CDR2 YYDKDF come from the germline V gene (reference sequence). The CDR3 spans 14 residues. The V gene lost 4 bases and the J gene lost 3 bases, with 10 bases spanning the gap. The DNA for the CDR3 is TGTGCCACCAGCAAAGGGGGGGACAATCAGCCCCAGCATTTT. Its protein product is CATSKGGDNQPQHF. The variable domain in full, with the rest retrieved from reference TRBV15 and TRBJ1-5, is DAMVIQNPRYQVTQFGKPVTLSCSQTLNHNVMYWYQQKSSQAPKLLFHYYDKDFNNEADTPDNFQSRRPNTSFCFLDIRSPGLGDTAMYLCATSKGGDNQPQHFGDGTRLSIL.

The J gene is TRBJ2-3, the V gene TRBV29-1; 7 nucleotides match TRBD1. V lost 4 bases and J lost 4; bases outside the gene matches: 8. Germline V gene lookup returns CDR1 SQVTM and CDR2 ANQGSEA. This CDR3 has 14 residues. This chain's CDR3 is CSVVRGQGPDTQYF. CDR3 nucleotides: TGCAGCGTTGTTAGGGGGCAGGGGCCAGATACGCAGTATTTT.

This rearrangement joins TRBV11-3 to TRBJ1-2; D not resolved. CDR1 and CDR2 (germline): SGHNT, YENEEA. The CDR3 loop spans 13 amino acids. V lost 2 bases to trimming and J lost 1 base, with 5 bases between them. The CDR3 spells CASSLNSNYGYTF. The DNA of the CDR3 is TGTGCCAGCAGCTTAAACAGTAACTATGGCTACACCTTC.

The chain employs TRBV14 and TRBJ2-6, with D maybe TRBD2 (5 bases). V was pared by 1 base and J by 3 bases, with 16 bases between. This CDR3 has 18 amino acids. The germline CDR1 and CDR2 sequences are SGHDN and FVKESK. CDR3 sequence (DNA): TGTGCCAGCAGCCAAGGGCGGCTAGCAACTGATGGGGCCAACGTCCTGACTTTC. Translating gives CASSQGRLATDGANVLTF.

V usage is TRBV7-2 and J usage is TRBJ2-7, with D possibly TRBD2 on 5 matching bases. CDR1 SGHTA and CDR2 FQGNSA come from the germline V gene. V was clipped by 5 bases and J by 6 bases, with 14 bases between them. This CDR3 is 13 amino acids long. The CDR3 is CASSDYRVPEQYF. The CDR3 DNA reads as TGTGCCAGCAGCGACTATAGGGTTCCCGAGCAGTACTTC.

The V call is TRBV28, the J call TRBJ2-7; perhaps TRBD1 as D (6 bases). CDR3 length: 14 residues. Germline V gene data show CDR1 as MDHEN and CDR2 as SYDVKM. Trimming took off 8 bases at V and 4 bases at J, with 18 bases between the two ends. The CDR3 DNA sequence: TGTGCCAGCTGGGAAAGAGGGGGTTTGTACGAGCAGTACTTC. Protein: CASWERGGLYEQYF.

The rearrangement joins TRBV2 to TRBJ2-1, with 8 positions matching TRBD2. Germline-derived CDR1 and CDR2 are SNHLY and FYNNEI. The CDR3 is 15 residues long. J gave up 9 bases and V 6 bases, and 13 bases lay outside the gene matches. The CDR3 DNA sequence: TGTGCCAGCAGGGGGACTAGATTTGATAACGGTGAGCAGTTCTTC. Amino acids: CASRGTRFDNGEQFF.

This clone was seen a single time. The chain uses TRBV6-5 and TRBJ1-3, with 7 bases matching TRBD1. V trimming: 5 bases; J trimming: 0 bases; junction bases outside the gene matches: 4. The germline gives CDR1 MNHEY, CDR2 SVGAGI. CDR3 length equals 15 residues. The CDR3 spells CASSRDSSSGNTIYF. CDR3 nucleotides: TGTGCCAGCAGTCGGGACAGCAGCTCTGGAAACACCATATATTTT.

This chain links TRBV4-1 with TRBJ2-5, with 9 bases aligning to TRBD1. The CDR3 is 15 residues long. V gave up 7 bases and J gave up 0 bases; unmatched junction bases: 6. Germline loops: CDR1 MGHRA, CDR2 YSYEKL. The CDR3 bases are TGCGCCAGCATCACAGGGGGCTGGGACCAAGAGACCCAGTACTTC. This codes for CASITGGWDQETQYF.

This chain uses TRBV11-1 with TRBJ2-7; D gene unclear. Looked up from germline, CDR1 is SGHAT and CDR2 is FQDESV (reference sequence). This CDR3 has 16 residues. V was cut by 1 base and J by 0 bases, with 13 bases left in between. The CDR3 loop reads CASSLGRQLLSYEQYF. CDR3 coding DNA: TGTGCCAGCAGCTTAGGCCGACAACTCCTCTCCTACGAGCAGTACTTC.

The CDR3 region has the DNA TGTGCCAGCAGTGAATGGGGACAGAAACGGGATGGCTACACCTTC. Translation: CASSEWGQKRDGYTF. The genes are TRBV6-4 and TRBJ1-2; TRBD1 matches at 7 bases. Germline CDR1 and CDR2: MRHNA and SNTAGT. V was pared by 3 bases and J by 6 bases, with 10 bases of the junction left unmatched. This CDR3 is built from 15 residues.

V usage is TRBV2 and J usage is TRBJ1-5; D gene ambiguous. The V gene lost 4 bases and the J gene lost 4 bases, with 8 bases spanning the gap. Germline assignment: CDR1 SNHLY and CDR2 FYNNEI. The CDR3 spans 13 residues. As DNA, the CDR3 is TGTGCCAGCAGTGTTGAGGGAAATCAGCCCCAGCATTTT. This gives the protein CASSVEGNQPQHF.

The CDR3 loop reads CASSSRGASAIQGETQYF. The CDR3 coding sequence is TGTGCCAGCAGCTCTCGTGGTGCTAGCGCGATACAAGGGGAGACCCAGTACTTC. This chain uses TRBV7-9 with TRBJ2-5, with a tentative D call TRBD2 (6 bases). The CDR3 is 18 amino acids. The V and J ends lost 4 bases and 5 bases respectively, with 26 bases between them. Germline assignment: CDR1 SEHNR and CDR2 FQNEAQ (reference sequence).

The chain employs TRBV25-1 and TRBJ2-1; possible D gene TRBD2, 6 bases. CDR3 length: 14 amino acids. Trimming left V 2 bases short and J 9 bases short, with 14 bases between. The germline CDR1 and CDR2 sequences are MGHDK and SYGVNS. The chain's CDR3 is CASSETGAGPEQFF. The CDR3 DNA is TGTGCCAGCAGTGAAACAGGCGCGGGGCCTGAGCAGTTCTTC.

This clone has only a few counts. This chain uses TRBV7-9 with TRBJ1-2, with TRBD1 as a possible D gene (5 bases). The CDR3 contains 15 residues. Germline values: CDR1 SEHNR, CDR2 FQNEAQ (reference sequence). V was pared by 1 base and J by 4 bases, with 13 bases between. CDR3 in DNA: TGTGCCAGCAGCTTAGGGGAGGGAGGGACCTATGGCTACACCTTC. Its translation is CASSLGEGGTYGYTF.